The 14 T cell receptor beta chains below were found in one sample sequenced in a study of T cell clonality in common variable immunodeficiency. Antigens of these TCRs are unknown. Only in-frame clones appear in the TCRdb table, and some are missing; sequencing was by immunoSEQ multiplex PCR. The sample is made up of over 11,000 clones, none counted only once. General study results and limits: Fewer deletions and N-nucleotide insertions were reportedly seen in common variable immunodeficiency TCR beta sequences.

Sequenced: peripheral blood mononuclear cells. Source of these receptors: a human donor with common variable immunodeficiency.

Note on this clone: The observed sequence ends 3 residues before the CDR3 terminus, with the missing tail filled in from the germline J gene. This rearrangement joins TRBV7-9 to TRBJ1-1; the D gene is possibly TRBD1 (5 bases). Between the trimmed V and J ends, which lost 2 bases and 4 bases, there was a span of 8 bases. CDR1 and CDR2 from the germline V gene are SEHNR and FQNEAQ (reference sequence). The CDR3 sequence is 13 residues long. Partial CDR3 DNA: TGTGCCAGCAGCTTACAGGGTGGCACTGAA. Its translation: CASSLQGGTE. The CDR3 in its entirety is CASSLQGGTEAFF.

On this clone itself: The CDR3 end is not reached by the read, which stops 3 residues before it; the germline J gene fills it in. This rearrangement joins TRBV7-2 to TRBJ2-5; D is unresolved. The V end was cut by 5 bases, the J end by 5 bases, with 12 bases between. The length of the CDR3 is 13 residues. CDR1 is SGHTA and CDR2 is FQGNSA in the germline V gene. The CDR3 sequence: CASSLGSGETQYF. Incomplete CDR3 DNA: TGTGCCAGCAGCCTCGGATCCGGGGAGACC.

This clone occurred a few times. The covered CDR3 bases are TGTGCCAGCAAAGAAGGCGGGTCCTCCTACGAG. As protein: CASKEGGSSYE. The full CDR3 protein is CASKEGGSSYEQYF. V usage is TRBV7-2 and J usage is TRBJ2-7, with TRBD2 as a possible D gene (5 bases). The read terminates 3 residues ahead of where the CDR3 ends, so the germline J gene completes it. This CDR3 comprises 14 residues. CDR1 and CDR2 (germline): SGHTA, FQGNSA. V lost 7 bases and J lost 0, with 13 bases in between.

A word on this clone: The CDR3 end is not reached by the read, which stops 3 residues before it; the germline J gene fills it in. V and J are TRBV19 and TRBJ2-7; 8 nucleotides align to TRBD1. This CDR3 has 13 amino acids. Trimming at V came to 4 bases and at J to 4 bases, leaving 3 bases not matched to a gene. Germline loops: CDR1 LNHDA, CDR2 SQIVND (reference sequence). The CDR3 is CASSSQGAYEQYF. The DNA read from the CDR3 is TGTGCCAGTAGTAGCCAGGGGGCTTACGAG.

Relative to its sample, this clone is medium-sized. The read ends 3 residues shy of where the CDR3 ends; the end is completed using the germline J gene. The chain recombines TRBV7-3 with TRBJ2-3, with D perhaps matching TRBD2 (7 bases). Per the germline V gene, CDR1 is SGHTA and CDR2 is FQGTGA. This CDR3 spans 15 amino acids. The V end lost 2 bases, the J end lost 2 bases, and 11 bases lay between the germline ends. CDR3 DNA, as far as it was read: TGTGCCAGCAGCTTAGTCGGGGGGCACACAGATACG. Protein: CASSLVGGHTDT. The entire CDR3 protein is CASSLVGGHTDTQYF.

This clone was recorded a few times. From the germline J gene comes the end of the CDR3, since the read stops 3 residues before it. This rearrangement joins TRBV7-9 to TRBJ2-7; D is possibly TRBD1 (6 bases). CDR1 and CDR2 from the germline V gene are SEHNR and FQNEAQ (reference sequence). Trimming took 3 bases from V and 5 from J, leaving 11 bases between them. This CDR3 spans 13 amino acids. Partial CDR3 DNA: TGTGCCAGCAGCTTCCTACAGGGCAACGAG. This translates into CASSFLQGNE. The CDR3 in its entirety is CASSFLQGNEQYF.

A few counts support this clone. The CDR3 end falls 3 residues outside the read, so it is completed with the germline J gene. This specimen includes other DNA sequences encoding the same CDR3. The genes are TRBV19 and TRBJ2-7; 8 bases map to TRBD2. Trimming took 7 bases from V and 3 from J; bases not matched to a gene: 8. Germline V gives CDR1 LNHDA, CDR2 SQIVND (reference sequence). The CDR3 loop spans 14 amino acids. The CDR3 loop is CASTPTGGIYEQYF. The sequenced CDR3 bases are TGTGCCAGTACCCCTACGGGGGGGATCTACGAG.

About this clone: The CDR3 end is not reached by the read, which stops 3 residues before it; the germline J gene fills it in. The chain carries TRBV6-1 and TRBJ2-1; TRBD2 aligns across 9 bases. V was pared by 3 bases and J by 3 bases, with 3 bases of the junction left unmatched. Germline CDR1 is MNHNS and CDR2 is SASEGT. The CDR3 runs to 15 residues. CDR3 DNA, as far as it was read: TGTGCCAGCAGTGATAGCGGGGGTGGCTACAATGAG. As protein: CASSDSGGGYNE. The CDR3 as a whole reads CASSDSGGGYNEQFF.

This clone was observed a few times. The read ends 3 residues before the CDR3 terminus; that terminus is restored from the germline J gene. The chain links TRBV7-9 to TRBJ2-2; the D gene is possibly TRBD1 (5 bases). V lost 11 bases, J lost 6 bases, and 13 bases lay in between. This CDR3 has 12 residues. CDR1 and CDR2 (germline): SEHNR, FQNEAQ (reference sequence). The CDR3 DNA, read in part, is TGTGCCGCCACACCAGGGTCCGGGGAG. Amino acids: CAATPGSGE. The full CDR3 protein reads CAATPGSGELFF.

CDR3 protein: CASTNERGVGQPQHF. Incomplete CDR3 DNA: TGTGCCAGCACTAACGAAAGAGGGGTCGGTCAGCCC. This chain uses TRBV2 with TRBJ1-5, with D perhaps TRBD1 (5 bases). Coverage ceases 3 residues before the CDR3 finishes, and the germline J gene fills in the end. V lost 7 bases to trimming and J lost 6 bases, with 19 bases between them. This CDR3 spans 15 amino acids. Germline values: CDR1 SNHLY, CDR2 FYNNEI.

There are a few counts of this clone. CDR3 DNA, as far as it was read: TGTGCCAGTAGTATGGGGAGGGGGTATCAGCCC. It translates to CASSMGRGYQP. The full CDR3 is CASSMGRGYQPQHF. J is TRBJ1-5 and V is TRBV19, with D possibly being TRBD1 (6 bases). Coverage ceases 3 residues before the CDR3 finishes, and the germline J gene fills in the end. The V end was cut by 3 bases, the J end by 5 bases, with 11 bases between. The germline V gene has CDR1 LNHDA and CDR2 SQIVND (reference sequence). This CDR3 has 14 residues.

This clone occurred a few times. The read ends 3 residues early relative to the CDR3; the germline J gene fills the gap. J is TRBJ1-1 and V is TRBV18; 10 bases line up with TRBD1. CDR3 size: 15 residues. From germline, CDR1 is KGHSH and CDR2 LQKENI. The V and J ends lost 3 bases and 3 bases, in that order; junction bases with no gene match: 4. The CDR3 DNA, read in part, is TGTGCCAGCTCACCGGGACAGGGGATGGACACTGAA. Protein sequence: CASSPGQGMDTE. The complete CDR3 reads CASSPGQGMDTEAFF. The whole variable domain, filled in from reference TRBV18 and TRBJ1-1, reads NAGVMQNPRHLVRRRGQEARLRCSPMKGHSHVYWYRQLPEEGLKFMVYLQKENIIDESGMPKERFSAEFPKEGPSILRIQQVVRGDSAAYFCASSPGQGMDTEAFFGQGTRLTVV.

A remark on this clone: The read terminates 3 residues before the CDR3 end, so the remaining end is supplied by the germline J gene. The chain has TRBV19 and TRBJ1-4, with TRBD1 identical over 7 bases. Germline V gene data show CDR1 as LNHDA and CDR2 as SQIVND (reference sequence). J was trimmed by 5 bases and V by 4 bases; bases with no gene match: 7. This CDR3 has 15 amino acids. Here the CDR3 reads CASSSHRGLNEKLFF. The sequenced CDR3 bases are TGTGCCAGTAGTAGCCACAGGGGTTTAAATGAAAAA.

A word on this clone: The read falls 3 residues short of the CDR3 end, and the missing part is taken from the germline J gene. The chain has TRBV30 and TRBJ2-1, with TRBD1 matching over 9 bases. Germline V gene data show CDR1 as GTSNPN and CDR2 as SVGIG (reference sequence). V was pared by 0 bases and J by 2 bases, with 2 bases of the junction left unmatched. The CDR3 consists of 15 residues. This CDR3 is CAWSVGDRAYNEQFF. The DNA read from the CDR3 is TGTGCCTGGAGTGTAGGGGACAGGGCCTACAATGAG.